The rows below give T cell receptor beta chains drawn from one sample of a study of blood T cell repertoires in COVID-19. Sequencing was performed with immunoSEQ multiplex PCR; in TCRdb, only in-frame clones are kept and a portion is missing. The repertoire holds some 110,000 clones, with 85% as singletons. Sequencing used peripheral blood. The source is a man between 40 and 49 years old with acute or convalescent COVID-19. CDR3s include the opening cysteine and the closing phenylalanine or tryptophan. A D gene is named only where the DNA matches it firmly. Not every row has a clone size; where given, it reads once, few, many or a size class.

>TRBJ2-5|TRBV5-1|.|.
TGCGCCAGCAGCCCAGGGGAGCGAGAGACCCAGTACTTC
CASSPGERETQYF
>TRBJ2-3|TRBV4-1|.|once
TGCGCCAGCAGCCCCTTCGCCAGTCGATTTAGCACAGATACGCAGTATTTT
CASSPFASRFSTDTQYF
>TRBJ2-5|TRBV7-8|TRBD1|.
TGTGCCAGCAGCTCTCATGACAGGGTGAAGACCCAGTACTTC
CASSSHDRVKTQYF
>TRBJ2-2|TRBV28|TRBD1|.
TGTGCCAGCAGTGAACATGGACAGGGGGCCGGGGAGCTGTTTTTT
CASSEHGQGAGELFF
>TRBJ1-4|TRBV6-5|TRBD1|.
TGTGCCAGCAGTTACAGAGGACAGGGGGCGCGGAAACTGTTTTTT
CASSYRGQGARKLFF
>TRBJ2-7|TRBV28|TRBD2|.
TGTGCCAGCAGTCCCCCGGGAAGCGGGAGTAGCGAGCAGTACTTC
CASSPPGSGSSEQYF
>TRBJ1-4|TRBV28|.|.
TGTGCCAGCACCAATTCAGGGGTAGGCGAAAAACTGTTTTTT
CASTNSGVGEKLFF
>TRBJ2-5|TRBV11-3|TRBD2|.
TGTGCCAGCAGCTTAACCCCCTTTAGCGGGGAGACCCAGTACTTC
CASSLTPFSGETQYF
>TRBJ2-3|TRBV3-1/TRBV3-2|TRBD2|.
TGTGCCAGCAGCCAAAGAGCGGGGGGAAGGGCAGATACGCAGTATTTT
CASSQRAGGRADTQYF
>TRBJ1-2|TRBV2|.|few
TGTGCCAGCAAGTCGGGTGGTGGCTACACCTTC
CASKSGGGYTF
>TRBJ2-3|TRBV4-2|TRBD1|.
TGTGCCAGCAGCCAAGATGTCGGGACAGGGGGAGGGACAGATACGCAGTATTTT
CASSQDVGTGGGTDTQYF
>TRBJ2-5|TRBV6-1|.|.
TGTGCCAGCAGTGAAGGTGCTGGGAGGGAGACCCAGTACTTC
CASSEGAGRETQYF
>TRBJ2-5|TRBV30|TRBD2|.
TGTGCCTGGAGTCCGGGACTAGCTCTCGGTGAGACCCAGTACTTC
CAWSPGLALGETQYF
>TRBJ1-2|TRBV6-5|.|.
TGTGCCAGCAGTTACTCTCGGGGGGCCGGGACGAATGGCTACACCTTC
CASSYSRGAGTNGYTF
>TRBJ1-2|TRBV6-1|.|.
TGTGCCAGCAGTGAAGGGCATTTGAGCTACACCTTC
CASSEGHLSYTF
>TRBJ2-5|TRBV29-1|TRBD2|once
TGCAGCATGACTAGCGGGGGACTCCGCGAGACCCAGTACTTC
CSMTSGGLRETQYF
>TRBJ2-2|TRBV6-5|TRBD1|.
TGTGCCAGCGGCCGGGACAGGGGCACCGGGGAGCTGTTTTTT
CASGRDRGTGELFF
>TRBJ1-6|TRBV14|.|.
TGTGCCAGCAGCCAAGAGCGGGTCAATAATTCACCCCTCCACTTT
CASSQERVNNSPLHF
>TRBJ1-1|TRBV18|.|.
TGTGCCAGCTCACCACCGGGGGGGGCGAACACTGAAGCTTTCTTT
CASSPPGGANTEAFF
>TRBJ2-5|TRBV5-1|.|.
TGCGCCAGCAGCCCTGCGGGGCCCCAAGAGACCCAGTACTTC
CASSPAGPQETQYF
>TRBJ2-7|TRBV11-3|.|.
TGTGCCAGCAGCATGACAGGGAGGGAGCAGTACTTC
CASSMTGREQYF
>TRBJ1-5|TRBV27|.|.
TGTGCCAGCAGTTTACTACCCAATCAGCCCCAGCATTTT
CASSLLPNQPQHF
>TRBJ2-1|TRBV29-1|TRBD2|.
TGCAGCGTACGACTAGCGCCCGGTGAGCAGTTCTTC
CSVRLAPGEQFF
>TRBJ2-3|TRBV10-1|.|.
TGCGCCAGCAGCCGAGGATCCACAGATACGCAGTATTTT
CASSRGSTDTQYF
>TRBJ1-1|TRBV6-5|.|.
TGTGCCAGCGGGTCACAGGGGAACACTGAAGCTTTCTTT
CASGSQGNTEAFF
>TRBJ1-1|TRBV27|TRBD1|.
TGTGCCAGCAGTTTATCCCGGACAGGGCGAACTGAAGCTTTCTTT
CASSLSRTGRTEAFF